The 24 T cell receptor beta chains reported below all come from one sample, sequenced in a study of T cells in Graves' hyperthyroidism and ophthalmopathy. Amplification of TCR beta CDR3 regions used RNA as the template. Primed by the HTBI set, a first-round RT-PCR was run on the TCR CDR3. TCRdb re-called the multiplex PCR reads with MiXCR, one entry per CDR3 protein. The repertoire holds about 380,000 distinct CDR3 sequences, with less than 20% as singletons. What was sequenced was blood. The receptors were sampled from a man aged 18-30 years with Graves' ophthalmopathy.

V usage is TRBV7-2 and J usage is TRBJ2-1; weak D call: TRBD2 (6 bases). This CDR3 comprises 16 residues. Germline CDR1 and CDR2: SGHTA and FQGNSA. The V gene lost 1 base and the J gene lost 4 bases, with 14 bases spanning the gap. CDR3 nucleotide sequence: TGTGCCAGCAGCTTAGTTGGCGGGGCCGAATACAATGAGCAGTTCTTC. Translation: CASSLVGGAEYNEQFF.

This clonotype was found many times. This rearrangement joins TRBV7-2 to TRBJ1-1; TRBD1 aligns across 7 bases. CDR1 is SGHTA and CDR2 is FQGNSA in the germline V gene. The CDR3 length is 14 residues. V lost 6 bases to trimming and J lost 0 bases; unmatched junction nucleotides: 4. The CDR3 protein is CASRVGQVNTEAFF. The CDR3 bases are TGTGCCAGCAGAGTCGGACAGGTGAACACTGAAGCTTTCTTT.

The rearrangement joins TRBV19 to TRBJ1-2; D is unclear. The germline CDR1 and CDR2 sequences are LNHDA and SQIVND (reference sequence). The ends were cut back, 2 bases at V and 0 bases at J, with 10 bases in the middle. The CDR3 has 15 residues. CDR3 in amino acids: CASSIRPGTNYGYTF. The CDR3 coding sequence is TGTGCCAGTAGTATACGCCCGGGGACTAACTATGGCTACACCTTC.

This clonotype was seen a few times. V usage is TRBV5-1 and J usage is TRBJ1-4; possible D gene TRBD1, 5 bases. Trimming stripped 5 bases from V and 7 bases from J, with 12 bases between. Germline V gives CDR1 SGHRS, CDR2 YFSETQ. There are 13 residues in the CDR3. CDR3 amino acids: CASRAGPSEKLFF. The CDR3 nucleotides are TGCGCCAGCAGGGCAGGGCCAAGTGAAAAACTGTTTTTT.

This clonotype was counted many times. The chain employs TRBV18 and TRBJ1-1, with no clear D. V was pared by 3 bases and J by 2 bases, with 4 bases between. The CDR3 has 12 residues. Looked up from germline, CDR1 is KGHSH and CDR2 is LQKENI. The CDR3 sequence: CASSPYNTEAFF. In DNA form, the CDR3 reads TGTGCCAGCTCACCGTACAACACTGAAGCTTTCTTT.

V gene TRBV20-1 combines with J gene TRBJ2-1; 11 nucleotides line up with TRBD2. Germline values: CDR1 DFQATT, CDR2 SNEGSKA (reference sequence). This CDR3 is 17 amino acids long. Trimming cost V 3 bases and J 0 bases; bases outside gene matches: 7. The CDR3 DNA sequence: TGCAGTGCTAGGATACTAGCGGGGGCCCTCTCCTACAATGAGCAGTTCTTC. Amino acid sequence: CSARILAGALSYNEQFF.

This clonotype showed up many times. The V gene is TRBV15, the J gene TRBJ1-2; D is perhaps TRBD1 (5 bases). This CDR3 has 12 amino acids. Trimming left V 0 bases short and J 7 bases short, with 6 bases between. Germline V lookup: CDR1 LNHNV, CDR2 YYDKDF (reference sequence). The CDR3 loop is CATSRDQGGYTF. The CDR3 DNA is TGTGCCACCAGCAGAGATCAGGGTGGCTACACCTTC.

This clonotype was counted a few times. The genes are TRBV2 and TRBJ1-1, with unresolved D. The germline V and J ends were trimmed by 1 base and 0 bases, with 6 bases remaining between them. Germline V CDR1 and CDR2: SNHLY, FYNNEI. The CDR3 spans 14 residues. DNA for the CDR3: TGTGCCAGCAGTGAAGGGGTCATGAACACTGAAGCTTTCTTT. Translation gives CASSEGVMNTEAFF.

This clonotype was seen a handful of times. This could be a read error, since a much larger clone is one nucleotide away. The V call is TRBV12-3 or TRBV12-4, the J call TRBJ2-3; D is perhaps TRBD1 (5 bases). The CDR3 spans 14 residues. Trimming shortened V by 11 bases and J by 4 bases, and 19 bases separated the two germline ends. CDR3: CAGNPQGLPDTQYF. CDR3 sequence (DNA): TGTGCCGGCAACCCGCAGGGTCTGCCAGATACGCAGTATTTT.

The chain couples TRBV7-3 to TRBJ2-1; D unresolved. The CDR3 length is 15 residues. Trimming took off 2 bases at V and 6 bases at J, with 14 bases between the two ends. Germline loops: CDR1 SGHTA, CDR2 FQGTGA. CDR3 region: CASSLLGNRFNEQFF. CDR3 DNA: TGTGCCAGCAGCTTATTGGGGAATAGATTCAATGAGCAGTTCTTC. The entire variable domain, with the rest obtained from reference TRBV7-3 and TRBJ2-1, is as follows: GAGVSQTPSNKVTEKGKYVELRCDPISGHTALYWYRQSLGQGPEFLIYFQGTGAADDSGLPNDRFFAVRPEGSVSTLKIQRTERGDSAVYLCASSLLGNRFNEQFFGPGTRLTVL.

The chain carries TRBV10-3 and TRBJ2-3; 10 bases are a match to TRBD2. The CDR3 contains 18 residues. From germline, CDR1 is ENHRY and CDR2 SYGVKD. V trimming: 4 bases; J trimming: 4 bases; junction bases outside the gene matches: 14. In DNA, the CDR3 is TGTGCCATCAGTGCCCTGGGGGGAGCGGGGGGGCCTGCAGATACGCAGTATTTT. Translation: CAISALGGAGGPADTQYF.

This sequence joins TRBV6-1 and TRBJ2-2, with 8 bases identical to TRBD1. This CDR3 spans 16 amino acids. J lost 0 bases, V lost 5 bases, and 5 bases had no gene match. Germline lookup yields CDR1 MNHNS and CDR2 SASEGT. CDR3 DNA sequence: TGTGCCAGCAGTCACTTACAGGGGGCGAACACCGGGGAGCTGTTTTTT. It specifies CASSHLQGANTGELFF.

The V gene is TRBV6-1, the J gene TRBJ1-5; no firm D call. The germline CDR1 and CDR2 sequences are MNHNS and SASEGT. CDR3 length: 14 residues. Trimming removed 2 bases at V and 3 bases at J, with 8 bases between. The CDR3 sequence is CASSEFTDNQPQHF. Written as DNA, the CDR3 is TGTGCCAGCAGTGAATTTACAGACAATCAGCCCCAGCATTTT.

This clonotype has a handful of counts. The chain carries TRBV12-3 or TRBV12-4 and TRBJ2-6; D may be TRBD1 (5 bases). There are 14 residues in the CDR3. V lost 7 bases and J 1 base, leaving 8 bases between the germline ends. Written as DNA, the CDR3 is TGTGCCAGCATCTCAGGGTCTGGGGCCAACGTCCTGACTTTC. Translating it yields CASISGSGANVLTF.

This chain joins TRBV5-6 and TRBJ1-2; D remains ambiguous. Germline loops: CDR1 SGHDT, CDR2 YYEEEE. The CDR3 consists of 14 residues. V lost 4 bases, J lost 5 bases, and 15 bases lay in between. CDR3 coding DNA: TGTGCCAGCAGCCCCAGCTCGACTCTTTATGGCTACACCTTC. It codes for CASSPSSTLYGYTF.

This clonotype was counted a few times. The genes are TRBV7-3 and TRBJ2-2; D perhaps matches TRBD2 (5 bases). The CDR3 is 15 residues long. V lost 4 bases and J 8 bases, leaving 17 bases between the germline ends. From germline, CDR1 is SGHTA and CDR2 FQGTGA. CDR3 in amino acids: CASSSLRTRGGELFF. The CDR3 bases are TGTGCCAGCAGCTCCCTTAGGACTCGCGGTGGGGAGCTGTTTTTT.

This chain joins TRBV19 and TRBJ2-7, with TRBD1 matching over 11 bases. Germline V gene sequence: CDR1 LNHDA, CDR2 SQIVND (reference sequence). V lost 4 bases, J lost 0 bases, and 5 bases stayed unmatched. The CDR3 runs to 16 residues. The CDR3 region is CASSNWDRGTSYEQYF. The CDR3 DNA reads TGTGCCAGTAGTAACTGGGACAGGGGGACCTCCTACGAGCAGTACTTC.

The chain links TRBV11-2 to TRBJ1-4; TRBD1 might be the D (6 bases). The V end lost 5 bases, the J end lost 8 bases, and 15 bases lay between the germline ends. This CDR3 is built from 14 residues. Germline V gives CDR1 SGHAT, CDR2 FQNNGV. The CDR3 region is CASSTKGGREKLFF. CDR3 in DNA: TGTGCCAGCAGCACAAAGGGGGGGCGGGAAAAACTGTTTTTT.

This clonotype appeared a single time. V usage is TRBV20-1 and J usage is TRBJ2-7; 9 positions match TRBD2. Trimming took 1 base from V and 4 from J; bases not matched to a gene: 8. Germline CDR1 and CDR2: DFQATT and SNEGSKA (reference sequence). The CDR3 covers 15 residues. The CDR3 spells CSARAPQAGGYEQYF. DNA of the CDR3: TGCAGTGCTAGAGCACCCCAAGCGGGAGGATACGAGCAGTACTTC.

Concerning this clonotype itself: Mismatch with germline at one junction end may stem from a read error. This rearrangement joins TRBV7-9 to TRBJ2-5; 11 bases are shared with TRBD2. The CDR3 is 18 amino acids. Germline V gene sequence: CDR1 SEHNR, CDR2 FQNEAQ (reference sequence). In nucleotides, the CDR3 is TGCGCCAGCAGCTTGGCCGTTCTAGCGGGGGGTAACCAAGAGACCCAGTACTTC. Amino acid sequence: CASSLAVLAGGNQETQYF.

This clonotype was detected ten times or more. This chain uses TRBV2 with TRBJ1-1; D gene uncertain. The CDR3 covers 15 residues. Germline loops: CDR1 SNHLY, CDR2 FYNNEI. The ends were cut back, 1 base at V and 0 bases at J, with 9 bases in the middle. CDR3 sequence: CASSEGRLMNTEAFF. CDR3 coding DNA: TGTGCCAGCAGTGAAGGACGACTGATGAACACTGAAGCTTTCTTT.

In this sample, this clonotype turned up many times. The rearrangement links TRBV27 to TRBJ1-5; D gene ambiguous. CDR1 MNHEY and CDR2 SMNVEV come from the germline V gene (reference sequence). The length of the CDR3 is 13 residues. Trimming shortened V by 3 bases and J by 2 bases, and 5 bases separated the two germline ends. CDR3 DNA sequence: TGTGCCAGCAGTTTTTTAGGCAATCAGCCCCAGCATTTT. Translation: CASSFLGNQPQHF.

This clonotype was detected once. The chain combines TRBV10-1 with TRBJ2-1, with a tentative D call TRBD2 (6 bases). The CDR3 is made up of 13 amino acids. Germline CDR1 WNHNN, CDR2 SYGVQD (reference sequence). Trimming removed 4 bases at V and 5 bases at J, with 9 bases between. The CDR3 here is CASSGLVDNEQFF. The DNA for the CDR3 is TGCGCCAGCAGTGGACTAGTGGACAATGAGCAGTTCTTC.

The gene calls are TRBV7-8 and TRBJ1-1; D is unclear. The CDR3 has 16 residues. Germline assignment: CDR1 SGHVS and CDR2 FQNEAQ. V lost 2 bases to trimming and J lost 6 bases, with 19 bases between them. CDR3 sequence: CASSLWSSLFQAEAFF. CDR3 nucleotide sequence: TGTGCCAGCAGCTTATGGTCCAGTCTGTTTCAAGCTGAAGCTTTCTTT. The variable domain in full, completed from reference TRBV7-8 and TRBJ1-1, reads GAGVSQSPRYKVAKRGQDVALRCDPISGHVSLFWYQQALGQGPEFLTYFQNEAQLDKSGLPSDRFFAERPEGSVSTLKIQRTQQEDSAVYLCASSLWSSLFQAEAFFGQGTRLTVV.